This record looks at one T cell receptor beta chain sequence and its context. Its specificity is unknown. Once obtained from cultured CD4+ T cells, the DNA was sequenced using the Oncomine TCR Beta short-read assay. MiXCR, applied by TCRdb to the PCR reads, yields one record per CDR3 protein. The sample lists under 15,000 distinct CDR3 sequences, about 61% occurring once. The CDR3 totals 14 residues. V shed 6 bases and J 0 bases; nucleotides not matched to a gene: 6. The germline V gene encodes CDR1 DFQATT and CDR2 SNEGSKA (reference sequence). Treatment noted: roughly 10-day PBMC culture with coronavirus spike peptide pools or control peptides (ViraFEST assay). Positive tests by PCR, dated March to December 2020, predated US Alpha, Beta and Delta variants. The source of the sample is a study of vaccination and CD4 T cells after COVID-19.

The source is a human donor who had recovered from COVID-19. The material sequenced was CD4+ T cells from blood, cultured in vitro. The rearrangement links TRBV20-1 to TRBJ2-7; 9 nucleotides agree with TRBD1. DNA for the CDR3: TGCAGTGCGAACCAGGACAGGGGCTCCTACGAGCAGTACTTC. Translating it yields CSANQDRGSYEQYF.